This passage covers 31 T cell receptor beta chains from one sample sequenced in a study of T cells after yellow fever vaccination. TCRdb called the 5' RACE reads again in MiXCR, with one record for every CDR3 protein. The table has roughly 56,000 distinct CDR3 sequences, 4.5% to 6% seen once; the top ten hold 25% to 40%. This specimen was PBMCs, either bulk or a sorted T-cell subset (CD4+, CD8+, memory, or dextramer-sorted; not recorded which), taken on the day of the yellow fever booster vaccination. The receptors were gathered from a man between 18 and 35 years old who received the YFV17D yellow fever vaccine.

This chain links TRBV19 with TRBJ2-1; tentatively, D is TRBD2 (7 bases). V lost 7 bases, J lost 2 bases, and 12 bases lay in between. The CDR3 covers 14 residues. Per germline, CDR1 LNHDA and CDR2 SQIVND (reference sequence). The CDR3 sequence: CASNEGGAYNEQFF. Written as DNA, the CDR3 is TGTGCCAGTAACGAGGGGGGGGCCTACAATGAGCAGTTCTTC.

This clonotype was found a few times. The V call is TRBV19, the J call TRBJ2-2; no firm D call. V gave up 3 bases and J gave up 6 bases, with 11 bases separating them. Germline CDR1 is LNHDA and CDR2 is SQIVND (reference sequence). CDR3 length: 14 residues. DNA of the CDR3: TGTGCCAGTAGTATTATCCCCAACGCCGGGGAGCTGTTTTTT. Protein product: CASSIIPNAGELFF. The entire variable domain, with the rest obtained from reference TRBV19 and TRBJ2-2, is as follows: DGGITQSPKYLFRKEGQNVTLSCEQNLNHDAMYWYRQDPGQGLRLIYYSQIVNDFQKGDIAEGYSVSREKKESFPLTVTSAQKNPTAFYLCASSIIPNAGELFFGEGSRLTVL.

This clonotype was observed at least ten times. This chain joins TRBV2 and TRBJ2-5; D is ambiguous. This CDR3 contains 12 residues. The germline V and J ends were trimmed by 7 bases and 5 bases, with 11 bases remaining between them. Germline values: CDR1 SNHLY, CDR2 FYNNEI. Here the CDR3 DNA reads TGTGCCAGCATAGAGATTGGCGAGACCCAGTACTTC. Translating it yields CASIEIGETQYF.

J is TRBJ2-3 and V is TRBV30; 11 bases map to TRBD1. J was trimmed by 5 bases and V by 1 base; bases with no gene match: 5. Germline lookup yields CDR1 GTSNPN and CDR2 SVGIG (reference sequence). The CDR3 extends over 15 amino acids. CDR3 bases: TGTGCCTGGAGTGGATCCGGGACAGGGGGAGATACGCAGTATTTT. Its translation is CAWSGSGTGGDTQYF.

Ten or more counts support this clonotype. The V gene is TRBV7-9, the J gene TRBJ1-5; 9 nucleotides align to TRBD1. CDR1 is SEHNR and CDR2 is FQNEAQ in the germline V gene (reference sequence). CDR3 size: 14 residues. V trimming: 6 bases; J trimming: 3 bases; junction bases outside the gene matches: 3. The CDR3 nucleotides are TGTGCCAGCAGTCGGACAGGGGCCAATCAGCCCCAGCATTTT. It codes for CASSRTGANQPQHF.

This clonotype was detected ten times or more. The chain combines TRBV20-1 with TRBJ2-1; TRBD2 matches at 7 bases. The trim removed 6 bases at V and 6 bases at J, leaving 11 bases unmatched. The CDR3 extends over 14 amino acids. CDR1 is DFQATT and CDR2 is SNEGSKA in the germline V gene (reference sequence). The CDR3 loop reads CSAWDPGGPNEQFF. CDR3 DNA sequence: TGCAGTGCCTGGGACCCGGGAGGCCCCAATGAGCAGTTCTTC.

Only a few counts were recorded for this clonotype. The gene calls are TRBV25-1 and TRBJ1-1; TRBD1 agrees at 8 bases. V dropped 6 bases and J dropped 9; count of bases not matched to a gene: 3. The CDR3 is 11 amino acids. Germline V gene sequence: CDR1 MGHDK, CDR2 SYGVNS. DNA of the CDR3: TGTGCCAGCAGATGGACAGGGAAAGCTTTCTTT. Translated, it gives CASRWTGKAFF. Looking up the rest from reference TRBV25-1 and TRBJ1-1 gives the full variable domain: EADIYQTPRYLVIGTGKKITLECSQTMGHDKMYWYQQDPGMELHLIHYSYGVNSTEKGDLSSESTVSRIRTEHFPLTLESARPSHTSQYLCASRWTGKAFFGQGTRLTVV.

The gene calls are TRBV9 and TRBJ2-3, with 10 bases identical to TRBD2. Germline V gives CDR1 SGDLS, CDR2 YYNGEE. The CDR3 totals 14 residues. The V gene end was trimmed by 5 bases and the J gene end by 4 bases; junction bases not matched to a gene: 4. The CDR3 protein is CASRPGLASDTQYF. The CDR3 bases are TGTGCCAGCAGACCGGGACTAGCGTCAGATACGCAGTATTTT.

This clonotype was counted at least ten times. This chain connects TRBV7-3 to TRBJ2-7; the D gene is possibly TRBD2 (5 bases). Germline-derived CDR1 and CDR2 are SGHTA and FQGTGA. There are 12 residues in the CDR3. V was pared by 5 bases and J by 4 bases, with 9 bases between. CDR3 sequence (DNA): TGTGCCAGCAGCCATCCGGGGTACGAGCAGTACTTC. This codes for CASSHPGYEQYF.

The sample holds a few counts of this clonotype. The chain employs TRBV4-1 and TRBJ2-4; possibly TRBD1 or TRBD2 for D (5 bases each). Germline V CDR1 and CDR2: MGHRA, YSYEKL. This CDR3 region has 17 residues. The V gene lost 0 bases and the J gene lost 2 bases, with 14 bases spanning the gap. The CDR3 region has the DNA TGCGCCAGCAGCCAAGAGGGGACCCTCATACCCAAAAACATTCAGTACTTC. Translated: CASSQEGTLIPKNIQYF.

Many counts were recorded for this clonotype. The chain recombines TRBV7-6 with TRBJ2-5; a possible D gene is TRBD2 (5 bases). Germline assignment: CDR1 SGHVS and CDR2 FNYEAQ. The V end was cut by 7 bases, the J end by 0 bases, with 12 bases between. The CDR3 covers 14 residues. The CDR3 DNA sequence: TGTGCCAGCACCCCGGGGTGGGACCAAGAGACCCAGTACTTC. It translates to CASTPGWDQETQYF. Complete variable domain (other parts from reference TRBV7-6 and TRBJ2-5): GAGVSQSPRYKVTKRGQDVALRCDPISGHVSLYWYRQALGQGPEFLTYFNYEAQQDKSGLPNDRFSAERPEGSISTLTIQRTEQRDSAMYRCASTPGWDQETQYFGPGTRLLVL.

This clonotype was detected many times. This sequence joins TRBV20-1 and TRBJ2-7, with D perhaps matching TRBD1 (5 bases). Germline V gene data show CDR1 as DFQATT and CDR2 as SNEGSKA (reference sequence). The V end lost 4 bases, the J end lost 2 bases, and 21 bases lay between the germline ends. The length of the CDR3 is 16 residues. In DNA form, the CDR3 reads TGCAGTGCTAACAAACCACAGGTTCTTAGTACCTACGAGCAGTACTTC. It codes for CSANKPQVLSTYEQYF.

The chain combines TRBV12-5 with TRBJ2-7, with a possible D match to TRBD2 (5 bases). CDR1 and CDR2 (germline): LGHNT, FRNRAP. With 1 base removed from V and 7 bases from J, the gap between germline ends came to 14 bases. CDR3 length equals 14 residues. The CDR3, as DNA: TGTGCTAGTGGTTTGGCTCACCTAGCAGATGAGCAGTACTTC. This encodes CASGLAHLADEQYF.

This clonotype was seen ten or more times. The V gene is TRBV5-1, the J gene TRBJ2-2; tentatively, D is TRBD2 (5 bases). Germline V gene lookup returns CDR1 SGHRS and CDR2 YFSETQ. Trimming cost V 4 bases and J 6 bases, with 13 bases left between them. The CDR3 is made up of 14 amino acids. This chain's CDR3 is CASSIEGSAGELFF. The CDR3 DNA is TGCGCCAGCAGCATTGAAGGGAGTGCCGGGGAGCTGTTTTTT.

This clonotype was seen ten or more times. The chain combines TRBV12-3 or TRBV12-4 with TRBJ2-3, with no clear D. The CDR3 is 15 amino acids. V was trimmed by 3 bases and J by 1 base, leaving 11 bases between them. In nucleotides, the CDR3 is TGTGCCAGCAGTTTGTCTGCGCAGGGCACAGATACGCAGTATTTT. Protein: CASSLSAQGTDTQYF.

The V and J genes are TRBV7-2 and TRBJ2-3; TRBD2 matches at 11 bases. Germline CDR1 reads SGHTA; CDR2 reads FQGNSA. Unmatched junction bases numbered 7, after V lost 3 bases and J lost 5 bases. The CDR3 consists of 16 residues. This CDR3 reads CASSFWLAGGRDTQYF. In DNA, the CDR3 is TGTGCCAGCAGCTTCTGGTTAGCGGGGGGGCGAGATACGCAGTATTTT.

This clonotype was found many times. V is TRBV6-5 and J is TRBJ1-6; TRBD1 agrees at 7 bases. V lost 0 bases and J lost 7; bases outside the gene matches: 3. Germline CDR1 is MNHEY and CDR2 is SVGAGI. The CDR3 is 15 residues long. The DNA of the CDR3 is TGTGCCAGCAGTTACTCAGGGGGCGACAATTCACCCCTCCACTTT. Translation: CASSYSGGDNSPLHF.

This clonotype was observed many times. The chain uses TRBV7-9 and TRBJ2-5; TRBD1 might be the D (6 bases). The germline V gene encodes CDR1 SEHNR and CDR2 FQNEAQ (reference sequence). The CDR3 runs to 13 residues. With 5 bases removed from V and 1 base from J, the gap between germline ends came to 8 bases. CDR3 sequence reads: CASSVGGQETQYF. Written as DNA, the CDR3 is TGTGCCAGCAGCGTAGGGGGCCAAGAGACCCAGTACTTC. Full variable domain (rest looked up from reference TRBV7-9 and TRBJ2-5): DTGVSQNPRHKITKRGQNVTFRCDPISEHNRLYWYRQTLGQGPEFLTYFQNEAQLEKSRLLSDRFSAERPKGSFSTLEIQRTEQGDSAMYLCASSVGGQETQYFGPGTRLLVL.

This clonotype was recorded many times. V gene TRBV20-1 combines with J gene TRBJ2-7; weak D call: TRBD1 (5 bases). Germline CDR1 DFQATT, CDR2 SNEGSKA (reference sequence). The CDR3 is made up of 12 amino acids. Trimming stripped 6 bases from V and 3 bases from J, with 12 bases between. The CDR3 is CSAEAGIYEQYV. Here the CDR3 DNA reads TGCAGTGCCGAGGCAGGGATCTACGAGCAGTACGTC.

A few counts support this clonotype. This chain connects TRBV12-3 or TRBV12-4 to TRBJ2-3; D possibly corresponds to TRBD2 (6 bases). CDR3 length: 15 amino acids. V was cut by 11 bases and J by 2 bases, with 20 bases left in between. CDR3 protein: CAGSTGTGSTDTQYF. CDR3 DNA sequence: TGTGCCGGGAGTACCGGGACTGGGTCCACAGATACGCAGTATTTT.

The chain couples TRBV4-1 to TRBJ1-1; 12 nucleotides align to TRBD1. The CDR3 runs to 16 residues. Germline loops: CDR1 MGHRA, CDR2 YSYEKL. Losses at the gene ends were 2 bases for V and 6 bases for J; bases not matched to a gene: 7. The CDR3 nucleotides are TGCGCCAGCAGCCAACCGGGACAGGGGGCGCGTGCTGAAGCTTTCTTT. Amino acid sequence: CASSQPGQGARAEAFF.

In its sample, this clonotype was seen a few times. Its ends do not fully match the called genes, so a read error is possible. The V call is TRBV7-7, the J call TRBJ2-1; D is unresolved. The CDR3 spans 15 residues. The V gene's germline CDR1 is SSHAT and CDR2 FNYEAQ (reference sequence). CDR3 coding DNA: TGTGCTAGCAGCCCGACCAGATACTCCTACAATGAGCAGTTCTTC. Translated: CASSPTRYSYNEQFF.

Only a few counts were recorded for this clonotype. The chain uses TRBV2 and TRBJ1-5; D is uncertain. The CDR3 sequence is 16 residues long. Looked up from germline, CDR1 is SNHLY and CDR2 is FYNNEI. The ends were cut back, 3 bases at V and 0 bases at J, with 12 bases in the middle. In DNA form, the CDR3 reads TGTGCCAGCAGTGAGTTTGGGCAGATTAGCAATCAGCCCCAGCATTTT. Protein product: CASSEFGQISNQPQHF.

The V call is TRBV5-1, the J call TRBJ1-2, with 7 bases matching TRBD1. CDR3 size: 16 residues. V lost 4 bases and J lost 4; bases outside the gene matches: 13. Germline lookup yields CDR1 SGHRS and CDR2 YFSETQ. This chain's CDR3 is CASSHATTGPAYGYTF. CDR3 bases: TGCGCCAGCAGCCACGCAACGACAGGGCCTGCCTATGGCTACACCTTC.

In its sample, this clonotype was seen many times. The rearrangement uses TRBV7-9 and TRBJ2-5, with 12 bases lining up with TRBD1. Germline CDR1 reads SEHNR; CDR2 reads FQNEAQ (reference sequence). The CDR3 covers 15 residues. The junction had 5 bases not matched to a gene; V was cut back by 4 bases and J by 5 bases. The CDR3 nucleotides are TGTGCCAGCAGCTCCGGGGACAGGGGGCATGAGACCCAGTACTTC. Protein sequence: CASSSGDRGHETQYF.

Many counts were recorded for this clonotype. The chain has TRBV7-9 and TRBJ2-7, with 9 bases fitting TRBD1. Germline CDR1 is SEHNR and CDR2 is FQNEAQ (reference sequence). CDR3 length: 12 residues. With 5 bases clipped from V and 7 bases from J, the junction kept 3 bases outside the gene matches. As DNA, the CDR3 is TGTGCCAGCAGCATGGACAGGGGTGAGCAGTACGTC. It translates to CASSMDRGEQYV.

CDR3 bases: TGTGCCAGCACCCGCGGCCCCGGCAATGAGCAGTTCTTC. Translation: CASTRGPGNEQFF. The chain recombines TRBV6-2 or TRBV6-3 with TRBJ2-1; D remains unclear. The CDR3 extends over 13 amino acids. V was clipped by 7 bases and J by 6 bases, with 13 bases between them. CDR1 is MNHEY, CDR2 SVGEGT, per germline.

This clonotype has just a few counts. The rearrangement joins TRBV18 to TRBJ2-7; D possibly corresponds to TRBD1 (6 bases). The CDR3 sequence is 16 residues long. Between the trimmed V and J ends, which lost 2 bases and 2 bases, there was a span of 16 bases. The germline V gene encodes CDR1 KGHSH and CDR2 LQKENI. For the CDR3, the DNA is TGTGCCAGCTCACCAGACAGGTCACCGACCCCCTACGAGCAGTACGTC. It encodes CASSPDRSPTPYEQYV.

The chain combines TRBV5-1 with TRBJ2-2, with unresolved D. Trimming pared 1 base from V and 3 bases from J, leaving 7 bases between. This CDR3 has 14 residues. Per the germline V gene, CDR1 is SGHRS and CDR2 is YFSETQ. CDR3 in DNA: TGCGCCAGCAGCTTGATCGGGTACACCGGGGAGCTGTTTTTT. Translation: CASSLIGYTGELFF.

The sample holds many counts of this clonotype. V is TRBV6-5 and J is TRBJ1-1; a weak D match, TRBD1 (5 bases). The CDR3 length is 12 residues. The germline CDR1 and CDR2 sequences are MNHEY and SVGAGI. Trimming left V 4 bases short and J 5 bases short, with 8 bases between. The CDR3 here is CASSWGGTEAFF. The DNA for the CDR3 is TGTGCCAGCAGTTGGGGGGGGACTGAAGCTTTCTTT.

This clonotype was detected ten times or more. The chain couples TRBV4-1 to TRBJ2-3; possibly TRBD1 for D (6 bases). Germline CDR1 and CDR2: MGHRA and YSYEKL. This CDR3 has 15 residues. Trimming removed 1 base from V and 3 bases from J, with 11 bases in between. The CDR3 DNA is TGCGCCAGCAGCCAAGCCACAGGGTCTACAGATACGCAGTATTTT. Residues: CASSQATGSTDTQYF.